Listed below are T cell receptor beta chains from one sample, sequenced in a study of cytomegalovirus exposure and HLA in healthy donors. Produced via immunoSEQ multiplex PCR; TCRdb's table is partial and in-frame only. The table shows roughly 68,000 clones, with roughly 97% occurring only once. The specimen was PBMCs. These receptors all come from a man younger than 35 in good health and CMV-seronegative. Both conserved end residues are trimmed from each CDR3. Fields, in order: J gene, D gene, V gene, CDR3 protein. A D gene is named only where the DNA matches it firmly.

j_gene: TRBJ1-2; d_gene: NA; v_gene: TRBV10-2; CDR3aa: ASTGGAGYT
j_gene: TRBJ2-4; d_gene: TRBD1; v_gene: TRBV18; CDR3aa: ASSPVDREGWVQNIQY
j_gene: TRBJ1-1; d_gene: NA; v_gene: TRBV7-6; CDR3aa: ASSGRENTEAF
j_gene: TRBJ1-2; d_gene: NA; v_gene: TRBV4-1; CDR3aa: ASSQRDGSNYGYT
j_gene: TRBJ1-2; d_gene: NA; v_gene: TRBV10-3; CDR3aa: AISDAGTHSSAT
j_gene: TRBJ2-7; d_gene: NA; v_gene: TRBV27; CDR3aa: ASSLSWQNEQY
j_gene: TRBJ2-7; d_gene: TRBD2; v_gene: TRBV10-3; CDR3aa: ALGEGEQY
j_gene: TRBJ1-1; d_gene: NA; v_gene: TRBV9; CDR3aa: ASSVVLKPGNGNTEAF
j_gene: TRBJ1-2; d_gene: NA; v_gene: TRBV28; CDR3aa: ASRSSQVAGYT
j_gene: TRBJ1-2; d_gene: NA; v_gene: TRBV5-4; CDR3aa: ASSLATRSDQTGGYT
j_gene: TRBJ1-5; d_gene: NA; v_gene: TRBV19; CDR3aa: ASSIVGGGNQPQH
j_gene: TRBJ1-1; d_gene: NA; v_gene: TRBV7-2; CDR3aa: ASSLQAGTEAF
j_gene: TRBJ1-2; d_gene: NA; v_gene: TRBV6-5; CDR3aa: ASSRRQPSYGYT
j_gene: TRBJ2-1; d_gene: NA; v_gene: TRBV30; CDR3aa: AWSGDRVGAGEQF
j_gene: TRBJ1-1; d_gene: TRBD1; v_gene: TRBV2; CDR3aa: ASRPGQFTEAF
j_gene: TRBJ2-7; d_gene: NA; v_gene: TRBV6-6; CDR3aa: ASSRGQHYEQY
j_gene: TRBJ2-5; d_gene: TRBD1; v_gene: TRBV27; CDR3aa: ASRTLQGRQETQY
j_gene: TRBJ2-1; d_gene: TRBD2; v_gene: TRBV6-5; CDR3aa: ASKSEAGRNEQF
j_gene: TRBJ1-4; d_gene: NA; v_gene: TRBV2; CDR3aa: ASSEKSRGERKLF
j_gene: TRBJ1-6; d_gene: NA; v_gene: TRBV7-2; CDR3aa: ASSLRPAGPNSPLH
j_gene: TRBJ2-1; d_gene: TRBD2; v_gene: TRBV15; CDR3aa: ATSRDQGIAGEQF
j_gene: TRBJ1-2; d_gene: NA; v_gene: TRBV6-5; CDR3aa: ASSPGRRAYGYT
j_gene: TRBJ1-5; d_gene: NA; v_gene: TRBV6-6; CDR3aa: ASSPSRGYQPQH
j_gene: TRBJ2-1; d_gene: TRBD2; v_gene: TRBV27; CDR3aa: ASSPLAGPYNEQF
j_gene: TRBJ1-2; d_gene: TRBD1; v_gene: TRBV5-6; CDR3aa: ASSLGTGTNYGYT
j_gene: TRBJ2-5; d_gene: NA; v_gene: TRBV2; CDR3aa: ASRQAGASETQY
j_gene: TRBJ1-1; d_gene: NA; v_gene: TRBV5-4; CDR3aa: ASSLPDMNTEAF
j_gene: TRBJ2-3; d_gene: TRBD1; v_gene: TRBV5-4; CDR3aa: ASSARTGADTQY
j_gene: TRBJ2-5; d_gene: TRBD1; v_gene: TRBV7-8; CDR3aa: ASSFGTVQETQY
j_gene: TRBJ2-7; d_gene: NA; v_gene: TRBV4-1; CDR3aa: ASSQEDIGGSYEQY
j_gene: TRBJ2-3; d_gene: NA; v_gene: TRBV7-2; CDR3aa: ASSPFQTSTDTQY
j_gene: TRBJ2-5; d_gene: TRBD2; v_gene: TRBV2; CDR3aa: ASCILAGVETQY
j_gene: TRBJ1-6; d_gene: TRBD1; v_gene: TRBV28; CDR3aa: ASSPGTVHSPLH
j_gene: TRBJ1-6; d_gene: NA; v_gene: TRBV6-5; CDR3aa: ASSYGRVESPLH
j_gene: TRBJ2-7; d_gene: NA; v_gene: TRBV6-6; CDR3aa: ASSYQGNYEQY
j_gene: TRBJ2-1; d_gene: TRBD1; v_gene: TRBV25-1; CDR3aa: ASSRDRARAEQF
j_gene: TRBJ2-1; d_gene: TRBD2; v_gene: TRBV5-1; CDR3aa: ASSFPPGTSDYNEQF
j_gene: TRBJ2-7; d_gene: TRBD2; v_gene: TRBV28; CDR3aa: ASTSGSLGYEQY
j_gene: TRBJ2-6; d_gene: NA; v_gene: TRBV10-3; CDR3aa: AISEDNSGANVLT
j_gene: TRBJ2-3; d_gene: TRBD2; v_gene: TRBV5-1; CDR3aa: ASSWGSGSTDTQY
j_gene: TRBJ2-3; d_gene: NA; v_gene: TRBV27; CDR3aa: ASSLSEGDTQY
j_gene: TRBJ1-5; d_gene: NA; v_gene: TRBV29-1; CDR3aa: SVVQSRSNQPQH
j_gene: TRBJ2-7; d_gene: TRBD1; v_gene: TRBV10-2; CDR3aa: ASSPGGYEQY
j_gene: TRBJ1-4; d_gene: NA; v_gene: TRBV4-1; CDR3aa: ASSPLLPREANEKLF
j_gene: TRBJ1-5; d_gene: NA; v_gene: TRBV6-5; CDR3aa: ASSRHPNTNQPQH
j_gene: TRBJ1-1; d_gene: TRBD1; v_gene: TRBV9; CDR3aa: ASSEGTGRRNTEAF
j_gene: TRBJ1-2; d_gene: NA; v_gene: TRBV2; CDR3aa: ASMQGPYGYT
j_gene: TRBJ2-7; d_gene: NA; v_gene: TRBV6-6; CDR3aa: ASRLGGGEQY
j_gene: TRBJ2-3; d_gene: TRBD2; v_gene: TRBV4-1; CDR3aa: ASSHPGLAGDTQY
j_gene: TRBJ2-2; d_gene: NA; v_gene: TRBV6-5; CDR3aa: ASSYRGYAGELF
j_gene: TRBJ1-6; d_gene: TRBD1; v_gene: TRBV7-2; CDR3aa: ASSLASPTGNSPLH
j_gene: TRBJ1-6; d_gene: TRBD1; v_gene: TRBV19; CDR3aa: ASSILRQGNSPLH
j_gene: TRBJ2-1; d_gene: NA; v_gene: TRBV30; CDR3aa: AWSFDNEQF
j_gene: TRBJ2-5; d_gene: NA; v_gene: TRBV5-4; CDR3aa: ASRNDRRETQY